Listed here are 18 T cell receptor beta chains from one sample, sequenced in a study of blood T cell repertoires in COVID-19. Some clones are missing from TCRdb's copy, which holds only in-frame ones; the method was immunoSEQ multiplex PCR. Of tens of thousands of clones in the sample, roughly 85% were seen once. Sequenced input: peripheral blood. These TCRs come from a man in his 60s with acute or convalescent COVID-19.

The CDR3 nucleotides read TGTGCCAGCAGCCTTCGTTCAGGGGGTATAGAGGGCTACACCTTC. Translating it yields CASSLRSGGIEGYTF. V is TRBV4-2 and J is TRBJ1-2; TRBD1 matches at 7 bases. Per the germline V gene, CDR1 is LGHNA and CDR2 is YNFKEQ. J gave up 8 bases and V 4 bases, and 13 bases lay outside the gene matches. The CDR3 spans 15 residues.

Only a few counts were recorded for this clone. V is TRBV28 and J is TRBJ1-3; 9 bases fit TRBD1. The CDR3 consists of 14 residues. V lost 6 bases, J lost 1 base, and 1 base stayed unmatched. Germline V CDR1 and CDR2: MDHEN, SYDVKM. DNA for the CDR3: TGTGCCAGCAGGACAGGGGGTTCTGGAAACACCATATATTTT. It codes for CASRTGGSGNTIYF.

J is TRBJ2-7 and V is TRBV7-2, with TRBD1 identical over 8 bases. This CDR3 is built from 15 residues. CDR1 and CDR2 from the germline V gene are SGHTA and FQGNSA. V was pared by 5 bases and J by 3 bases, with 9 bases of the junction left unmatched. This CDR3 reads CASSTTGTGGYEQYF. CDR3 sequence (DNA): TGTGCCAGCAGCACCACCGGGACAGGAGGCTACGAGCAGTACTTC.

The rearrangement links TRBV19 to TRBJ2-7; possible D gene TRBD2, 5 bases. CDR1 is LNHDA and CDR2 is SQIVND in the germline V gene (reference sequence). Trimming stripped 9 bases from V and 5 bases from J, with 17 bases between. The CDR3 loop spans 13 amino acids. The CDR3 here is CASAAGVTNEQYF. Here the CDR3 DNA reads TGTGCCAGCGCGGCCGGGGTCACCAACGAGCAGTACTTC.

A few counts support this clone. The CDR3 sequence is CASGLATGGGQPQHF. The CDR3 coding sequence is TGTGCTAGTGGTTTGGCGACGGGGGGTGGGCAGCCCCAGCATTTT. This rearrangement joins TRBV12-5 to TRBJ1-5; tentative D call: TRBD1 (5 bases). This CDR3 region has 15 residues. In germline, CDR1 is LGHNT, CDR2 FRNRAP. The V gene lost 1 base and the J gene lost 7 bases, with 14 bases spanning the gap.

The V call is TRBV28, the J call TRBJ1-6; maybe TRBD1 (5 bases). Germline V gene lookup returns CDR1 MDHEN and CDR2 SYDVKM. This CDR3 is 14 amino acids long. The germline V and J ends were trimmed by 10 bases and 7 bases, with 17 bases remaining between them. The CDR3 DNA follows: TGTGCCATACTTCAGGGACGGGGGAATTCACCCCTCCACTTT. Amino acid sequence: CAILQGRGNSPLHF. Variable domain in full (rest from reference TRBV28 and TRBJ1-6): DVKVTQSSRYLVKRTGEKVFLECVQDMDHENMFWYRQDPGLGLRLIYFSYDVKMKEKGDIPEGYSVSREKKERFSLILESASTNQTSMYLCAILQGRGNSPLHFGNGTRLTVT.

The J gene is TRBJ2-1, the V gene TRBV6-2 or TRBV6-3; 9 bases map to TRBD2. The CDR3 spans 21 residues. V was pared by 6 bases and J by 4 bases, with 25 bases of the junction left unmatched. Looked up from germline, CDR1 is MNHEY and CDR2 is SVGEGT. The DNA for the CDR3 is TGTGCCAGCAGCACAGACACAGGGATTCGGGCGGGGGGGCGACGATACAATGAGCAGTTCTTC. The encoded protein is CASSTDTGIRAGGRRYNEQFF.

V gene TRBV23-1 combines with J gene TRBJ2-7; no definite D call. TRBV23-1 has ORF status, its function being uncertain. V dropped 0 bases and J dropped 2 bases, with 14 bases sitting between them. The CDR3 contains 16 residues. CDR3 in DNA: TGCGCCAGCAGTCAATCCCTCGAGCGCCCGGCCTACGAGCAGTACTTC. Translating gives CASSQSLERPAYEQYF.

This rearrangement joins TRBV5-1 to TRBJ2-2; D gene ambiguous. The length of the CDR3 is 15 residues. CDR1 and CDR2 from the germline V gene are SGHRS and YFSETQ. V was shortened by 4 bases and J by 3 bases, with 13 bases between the two germline ends. CDR3 residues: CASSPGQTDTGELFF. CDR3 DNA sequence: TGCGCCAGCAGCCCGGGTCAGACTGACACCGGGGAGCTGTTTTTT.

The chain has TRBV7-2 and TRBJ1-3, with D unclear. Trimming stripped 5 bases from V and 4 bases from J, with 12 bases between. Per germline, CDR1 SGHTA and CDR2 FQGNSA. The CDR3 has 14 amino acids. CDR3 in amino acids: CASSQASYGNTIYF. For the CDR3, the DNA is TGTGCCAGCAGCCAAGCATCTTACGGAAACACCATATATTTT.

The V call is TRBV6-5, the J call TRBJ1-1; no reliable D call. The CDR3 loop spans 13 amino acids. The ends were cut back, 5 bases at V and 1 base at J, with 8 bases in the middle. Germline-derived CDR1 and CDR2 are MNHEY and SVGAGI. Here the CDR3 reads CASSPTANTEAFF. The CDR3 nucleotides read TGTGCCAGCAGTCCAACAGCGAACACTGAAGCTTTCTTT.

This clone came up once. V usage is TRBV7-2 and J usage is TRBJ2-1, with D unclear. The CDR3 runs 15 residues. Germline CDR1 and CDR2: SGHTA and FQGNSA. V shed 2 bases and J shed 3 bases, with 11 bases lying between them. This chain's CDR3 is CASSLLGSSYNEQFF. The CDR3 region has the DNA TGTGCCAGCAGCTTATTAGGTAGCAGCTACAATGAGCAGTTCTTC. Full variable domain (remainder filled in from reference TRBV7-2 and TRBJ2-1): GAGVSQSPSNKVTEKGKDVELRCDPISGHTALYWYRQSLGQGLEFLIYFQGNSAPDKSGLPSDRFSAERTGGSVSTLTIQRTQQEDSAVYLCASSLLGSSYNEQFFGPGTRLTVL.

The gene calls are TRBV3-1 (or the pseudogene TRBV3-2) and TRBJ1-2; a weak D match, TRBD1 (6 bases). Germline V gene lookup returns CDR1 LGHDT and CDR2 YNNKEL (reference sequence). V dropped 0 bases and J dropped 6 bases, with 17 bases sitting between them. This CDR3 spans 16 amino acids. CDR3: CASSQDIGGRLNGYTF. CDR3 DNA: TGTGCCAGCAGCCAAGATATCGGGGGGCGTTTGAATGGCTACACCTTC.

This clone was observed once. DNA for the CDR3: TGTGCCAGTAGTACCCCCACCGACAGGGTTCGCTTTGGCTACACCTTC. Its protein product is CASSTPTDRVRFGYTF. The V and J genes are TRBV19 and TRBJ1-2, with 7 bases aligning to TRBD1. The CDR3 totals 16 residues. V was pared by 4 bases and J by 7 bases, with 15 bases of the junction left unmatched. Germline V lookup: CDR1 LNHDA, CDR2 SQIVND (reference sequence).

This chain uses TRBV7-2 with TRBJ2-3; 9 bases are shared with TRBD1. This CDR3 contains 15 residues. After removal of 3 bases from V and 3 bases from J, the junction contained 4 bases not matched to a gene. The germline V gene encodes CDR1 SGHTA and CDR2 FQGNSA. The CDR3 DNA is TGTGCCAGCAGCTTGGACAGGGGTTCGACAGATACGCAGTATTTT. Translation: CASSLDRGSTDTQYF.

The chain joins TRBV19 to TRBJ1-2; possibly TRBD1 for D (5 bases). Trimming removed 5 bases at V and 5 bases at J, with 12 bases between. Germline V gene data show CDR1 as LNHDA and CDR2 as SQIVND (reference sequence). The CDR3 runs to 13 residues. CDR3 amino acids: CASSFDSDYGYTF. CDR3 coding DNA: TGTGCCAGTAGTTTCGACAGCGATTATGGCTACACCTTC. Based on the CDR3 plus reference TRBV19 and TRBJ1-2, the full variable domain is DGGITQSPKYLFRKEGQNVTLSCEQNLNHDAMYWYRQDPGQGLRLIYYSQIVNDFQKGDIAEGYSVSREKKESFPLTVTSAQKNPTAFYLCASSFDSDYGYTFGSGTRLTVV.

The chain uses TRBV19 and TRBJ2-3; D is possibly TRBD1 (6 bases). V lost 4 bases and J lost 6, with 14 bases in between. CDR3 length equals 14 residues. CDR1 is LNHDA, CDR2 SQIVND, per germline (reference sequence). For the CDR3, the DNA is TGTGCCAGTAGTAGGACAGTCCCCCCGGATACGCAGTATTTT. Its protein is CASSRTVPPDTQYF.

The V and J genes are TRBV2 and TRBJ1-2; 10 bases are shared with TRBD1. The CDR3 runs to 12 residues. Germline V gives CDR1 SNHLY, CDR2 FYNNEI. Losses at the gene ends were 7 bases for V and 7 bases for J; bases not matched to a gene: 3. CDR3 amino acids: CASTGQGVGYTF. CDR3 coding DNA: TGTGCCAGCACAGGACAGGGGGTTGGCTACACCTTC.